These T cell receptor beta chains were read from a single sample in a study of blood T cell repertoires in COVID-19. The protocol was immunoSEQ multiplex PCR, while the TCRdb copy is restricted to in-frame clones and leaves out a portion. This table holds about 140,000 clones, less than 80% found once. Material for sequencing was peripheral blood. The origin of the receptors is an elderly woman with active or convalescent COVID-19. Both conserved end residues are part of each CDR3. A D gene is named only where the DNA matches it firmly. Some rows mark clone size as missing; the rest say once, few, many or name a class of expanded clone.

CDR3nt: TGTGCCAGCAGTTTAAAGCCCTACGGGGAGCTGTTTTTT
CDR3aa: CASSLKPYGELFF
d_gene: .
v_gene: TRBV12-3/TRBV12-4
abundance: once
j_gene: TRBJ2-2

CDR3nt: TGTGCCAGCAGCCAGGACAGGGCGCGGGAGCTGTTTTTT
CDR3aa: CASSQDRARELFF
d_gene: TRBD1
v_gene: TRBV7-8
abundance: once
j_gene: TRBJ2-2

CDR3nt: TGTGCCAGCGCTGCGGGATTAAATGGCTACACCTTC
CDR3aa: CASAAGLNGYTF
d_gene: .
v_gene: TRBV28
abundance: once
j_gene: TRBJ1-2

CDR3nt: TGTGCCAGCAGCTTCCTACGGGTAACCTACGAGCAGTACTTC
CDR3aa: CASSFLRVTYEQYF
d_gene: .
v_gene: TRBV7-2
abundance: .
j_gene: TRBJ2-7

CDR3nt: TGCGCCAGCAGCTTGGGTATAGGACAGTTTACTAACTATGGCTACACCTTC
CDR3aa: CASSLGIGQFTNYGYTF
d_gene: .
v_gene: TRBV5-1
abundance: .
j_gene: TRBJ1-2

CDR3nt: TGTGCCAGTAGTCCACAGGGGGCGAGCTATGGCTACACCTTC
CDR3aa: CASSPQGASYGYTF
d_gene: TRBD1
v_gene: TRBV19
abundance: once
j_gene: TRBJ1-2

CDR3nt: TGTGCCAGTAACAACAGGGGCGGCGGCACTGAAGCTTTCTTT
CDR3aa: CASNNRGGGTEAFF
d_gene: TRBD1
v_gene: TRBV19
abundance: .
j_gene: TRBJ1-1

CDR3nt: TGTGCCAGCAGCAGGGACAGGGCCTCTGGAAACACCATATATTTT
CDR3aa: CASSRDRASGNTIYF
d_gene: TRBD1
v_gene: TRBV5-8
abundance: .
j_gene: TRBJ1-3

CDR3nt: TGTGCCAGTAGCGAGAGACAGGGTTTTCATGGCTACACCTTC
CDR3aa: CASSERQGFHGYTF
d_gene: TRBD1
v_gene: TRBV19
abundance: .
j_gene: TRBJ1-2

CDR3nt: TGTGCCAGCAGCCTAGACAGGGAAGGTTTGCGCTACACCTTC
CDR3aa: CASSLDREGLRYTF
d_gene: TRBD1
v_gene: TRBV7-9
abundance: few
j_gene: TRBJ1-2